This TCR beta chain was found in a study of blood T cell repertoires in COVID-19. Study overall: Collection of acute and convalescent COVID-19 samples took place in the United States, Italy and Spain. From T cells, B-cell-depleted T cells, or PBMCs came the material, which was cDNA or gDNA.

Trimming took 5 bases from V and 0 from J, leaving 16 bases between them. The CDR3 has 17 residues. The V gene's germline CDR1 is LNHDA and CDR2 SQIVND (reference sequence). Cohort allocation depended upon clinical history that participants reported. TCRdb's copy holds only in-frame clones and misses some; the assay was immunoSEQ multiplex PCR. The sample records a few hundred thousand clones, 80% to 85% being singletons. Source material: PBMCs or T cells enriched from blood (not recorded which). J is TRBJ2-2 and V is TRBV19; TRBD2 is a possible D gene (7 bases). The sequence was collected from a woman between 50 and 59 years old who had recovered from COVID-19. Here the CDR3 reads CASSRGAGWANTGELFF. For the CDR3, the DNA is TGTGCCAGTAGTCGGGGGGCAGGGTGGGCGAACACCGGGGAGCTGTTTTTT.